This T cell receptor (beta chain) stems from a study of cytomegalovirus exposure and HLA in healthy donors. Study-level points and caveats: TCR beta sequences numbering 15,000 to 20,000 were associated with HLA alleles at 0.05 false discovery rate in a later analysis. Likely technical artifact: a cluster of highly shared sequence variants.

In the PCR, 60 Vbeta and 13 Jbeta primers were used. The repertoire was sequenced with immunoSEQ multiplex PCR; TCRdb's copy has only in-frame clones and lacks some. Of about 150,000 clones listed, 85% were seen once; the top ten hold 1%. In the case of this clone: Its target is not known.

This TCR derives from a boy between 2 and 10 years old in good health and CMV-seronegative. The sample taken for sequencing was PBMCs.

CDR3 loop: CASSFPAGSSYEQYF. In DNA form, the CDR3 reads TGTGCCAGCAGTTTTCCTGCGGGGAGCTCCTACGAGCAGTACTTC. The chain couples TRBV28 to TRBJ2-5, with D possibly TRBD2 on 6 matching bases. The J call could be wrong; TRBJ2-7 is a better fit for the DNA end. Germline V gives CDR1 MDHEN, CDR2 SYDVKM. This CDR3 has 15 residues.